This T cell receptor (beta chain) was recorded in a study of blood T cell repertoires in COVID-19 (TCRdb year 2020). Turning to the overall study: For ImmuneRACE Cohort 3, a participant was defined as recovered based on two consecutive negative NP/OP PCR tests, clearance by a healthcare professional, or resolution of symptoms. The collaborator samples originated in the United States, Italy and Spain and spanned the acute and convalescent phases of COVID-19. The prospective study material was composed of cDNA or gDNA derived from T cells, B-cell-depleted T cells, or PBMCs. The dataset comprised deeply sampled blood TCRbeta repertoires from subjects exposed to, actively infected with, or recovered from COVID-19. The repertoires were released in a freely available public database intended as a resource for research on the immune response to SARS-CoV-2. Samples were obtained from the ongoing ImmuneRACE study (first 160 participants) and from roughly 1,300 subjects provided by 6 global collaborators. Sample metadata almost always included a de-identified subject ID, COVID-19 status, age in years and sex. Where available, HLA class I and class II types were obtained from metadata supplied by the sample provider rather than from assay-based typing.

Enrolling through a virtual design, the prospective study's participants ranged in age from roughly 18 to 89 years and lived across more than 20 United States geographic areas. In the prospective study, cohorts were assigned on the basis of participant-reported clinical history obtained from a screening survey and a study questionnaire. In the prospective study, whole blood, serum and a nasopharyngeal or oropharyngeal swab were collected from each participant by mobile phlebotomists. Additional blood draws and questionnaires over an approximately two-month period could optionally be provided by prospective study participants. Before DNA extraction, prospective study blood samples were shipped either frozen or at room temperature. As to this clone: Its antigen is not yet known. Nothing much larger sits one base from this clone, and base qualities are not available.

The CDR3 contains 17 residues, cysteine and phenylalanine counted. CDR3 DNA only is kept here, 51 bases in frame from base 1. V is trimmed back by 1 base and J by 5 bases, and the junction contains 5 bases that no gene match accounts for. From a lookup of the germline V gene, CDR1 and CDR2 are MDHEN and SYDVKM. What the research found in general, with its limitations: Clinical and demographic metadata were provided uncurated, with the amount varying by source and participant.

TCRbeta CDR3 regions were amplified from genomic DNA by means of the immunoSEQ Assay, a bias-controlled multiplex PCR. For the original study's pipeline: The number of nucleated cells in each sample was estimated from the amplification of reference gene primers within the assay. Sequence reads were collapsed and filtered to measure the absolute abundance of every unique TCRbeta CDR3 rearrangement. For each sample, productive Simpson clonality was calculated as the square root of Simpson's diversity index over productive rearrangements. TCRdb carries this immuneACCESS record with in-frame sequences only. Its versions omit some clonotypes, under half of them owing to an unresolved V gene in the studies checked, with the rest unexplained. V and J calls and clone size are copied from that table; D and trimming were computed from the DNA. The sample table records roughly 150,000 clones; over 75% of these occur just once. Together, the top ten hold 3.9% of the sample.

The material sequenced was PBMCs or T cells enriched from blood (not recorded which). This receptor chain uses TRBV28 and TRBJ2-1; 13 junctional bases match TRBD2. The clonotype comes from a man in his fifties or sixties in a cohort exposed to, infected with or recovered from COVID-19 (not recorded which). At the DNA level, the sequence is TGTGCCAGCAGTTTATCCCTTGGGACTAGCGGGGACAATGAGCAGTTCTTC. Its protein is CASSLSLGTSGDNEQFF. Full variable domain (CDR3 extended with the reference TRBV28 and TRBJ2-1 proteins): DVKVTQSSRYLVKRTGEKVFLECVQDMDHENMFWYRQDPGLGLRLIYFSYDVKMKEKGDIPEGYSVSREKKERFSLILESASTNQTSMYLCASSLSLGTSGDNEQFFGPGTRLTVL.